A selection of T cell receptor beta chains follows, all from one sample in a study of blood T cell repertoires in COVID-19. Clones were sequenced by immunoSEQ multiplex PCR, and TCRdb holds only the in-frame ones, with some missing. The profile shows approximately 180,000 clones, 88% of them singletons. Sequencing was done on a sample of peripheral blood. The source of these receptors is a man in his forties with active or convalescent COVID-19. Both conserved end residues are part of each CDR3. Each record gives: D gene, J gene, V gene, clone size, CDR3 protein, CDR3 DNA. D genes are given only for firm matches. Expanded clones are given a class, and other clones once, few, many or no size at all.

TRBD1,TRBJ1-1,TRBV5-1,.,CASSLGTANTEAFF,TGCGCCAGCAGCCTCGGGACAGCGAACACTGAAGCTTTCTTT
TRBD1,TRBJ2-3,TRBV6-2/TRBV6-3,.,CASSLTGGTDTQYF,TGTGCCAGCAGTCTGACAGGGGGCACAGATACGCAGTATTTT
TRBD1,TRBJ1-1,TRBV27,.,CASHLRTGGFTEAFF,TGTGCCAGCCACCTTAGGACAGGGGGCTTTACTGAAGCTTTCTTT
.,TRBJ2-2,TRBV6-1,.,CASSGWHRKNTGELFF,TGTGCCAGCAGTGGTTGGCACAGAAAGAACACCGGGGAGCTGTTTTTT
.,TRBJ2-5,TRBV27,.,CASSYKSGETQYF,TGTGCCAGCAGTTATAAGTCAGGAGAGACCCAGTACTTC
TRBD2,TRBJ2-3,TRBV7-2,once,CASSLDGGGLRTDTQYF,TGTGCCAGCAGCTTAGACGGGGGGGGGCTGCGCACAGATACGCAGTATTTT
TRBD2,TRBJ2-7,TRBV7-2,.,CASNPGAGAYEQYF,TGTGCCAGCAACCCCGGGGCGGGGGCCTACGAGCAGTACTTC
TRBD1,TRBJ1-4,TRBV5-6,.,CASSDRQGSYEKLFF,TGTGCCAGCAGCGATCGACAGGGTTCTTATGAAAAACTGTTTTTT
TRBD2,TRBJ2-1,TRBV4-1,.,CASSQDPSGTLYNEQFF,TGCGCCAGCAGCCAAGATCCTAGCGGGACCCTTTACAATGAGCAGTTCTTC
TRBD1,TRBJ1-5,TRBV30,.,CAWSPGQYSNQPQHF,TGTGCCTGGAGTCCGGGACAGTATAGCAATCAGCCCCAGCATTTT
.,TRBJ2-7,TRBV27,.,CASSFSSVDEQYF,TGTGCCAGCAGTTTCTCTTCTGTCGACGAGCAGTACTTC
TRBD1,TRBJ1-1,TRBV2,.,CASSNRGGGNTEAFF,TGTGCCAGCAGCAACAGGGGGGGCGGAAACACTGAAGCTTTCTTT
.,TRBJ2-7,TRBV18,.,CASSPPRAGGNEQYF,TGTGCCAGCTCACCACCGAGAGCTGGGGGCAACGAGCAGTACTTC
.,TRBJ1-2,TRBV6-5,.,CASTNKGSGYTF,TGTGCCAGTACTAACAAGGGGTCGGGCTACACCTTC
.,TRBJ2-2,TRBV7-2,.,CASSYRGYTGELFF,TGTGCCAGCAGCTACCGGGGGTACACCGGGGAGCTGTTTTTT
.,TRBJ1-5,TRBV6-5,.,CATQKTNRGNQPQHF,TGTGCCACCCAAAAGACTAACAGGGGCAATCAGCCCCAGCATTTT
TRBD1,TRBJ2-7,TRBV19,few,CASSIGTGAYEQYF,TGTGCCAGTAGTATTGGGACAGGGGCCTACGAGCAGTACTTC
.,TRBJ1-5,TRBV19,.,CASSIAVDQPQHF,TGTGCCAGTAGTATAGCCGTCGATCAGCCCCAGCATTTT
.,TRBJ1-3,TRBV30,.,CAWSRRESGNTIYF,TGTGCCTGGAGTCGGAGGGAGTCTGGAAACACCATATATTTT
TRBD2,TRBJ2-1,TRBV27,.,CASTGLAAPLEQFF,TGTGCCAGCACTGGACTAGCGGCCCCTCTGGAGCAGTTCTTC
TRBD1,TRBJ1-6,TRBV5-1,.,CASRTGTDNSPLHF,TGCGCCAGCAGAACCGGGACAGATAATTCACCCCTCCACTTT
.,TRBJ1-2,TRBV2,.,CASSVQGRPDYGYTF,TGTGCCAGCAGTGTACAGGGCCGACCGGACTATGGCTACACCTTC
TRBD1,TRBJ2-7,TRBV6-5,.,CASSFGQGSYEQYF,TGTGCCAGCAGTTTCGGACAGGGATCTTACGAGCAGTACTTC
.,TRBJ2-5,TRBV2,.,CASSDFRERETQYF,TGTGCCAGCAGCGACTTCCGGGAGAGAGAGACCCAGTACTTC
.,TRBJ1-6,TRBV19,once,CASSIRGNSPLHF,TGTGCCAGTAGTATCAGAGGGAATTCACCCCTCCACTTT
TRBD1,TRBJ1-1,TRBV6-5,.,CASRRDRGRITEAFF,TGTGCCAGCAGGAGGGACAGGGGAAGAATAACTGAAGCTTTCTTT
.,TRBJ1-3,TRBV30,.,CAWSLRTVIRGSGNTIYF,TGTGCCTGGAGTCTTAGGACAGTCATCAGAGGCTCTGGAAACACCATATATTTT
.,TRBJ1-5,TRBV6-5,.,CASSRGGLNQPQHF,TGTGCCAGCAGCCGAGGGGGTTTGAATCAGCCCCAGCATTTT
.,TRBJ1-1,TRBV11-3,.,CASSWEVNTEAFF,TGTGCCAGCAGCTGGGAGGTGAACACTGAAGCTTTCTTT
.,TRBJ2-3,TRBV2,.,CASSVGGAGDTQYF,TGTGCCAGCAGTGTGGGGGGGGCGGGAGATACGCAGTATTTT
.,TRBJ1-1,TRBV7-2,.,CASSLTPGFGMNTEAFF,TGTGCCAGCAGCTTAACTCCCGGGTTTGGTATGAACACTGAAGCTTTCTTT
.,TRBJ2-2,TRBV5-4,.,CASSLAAGAPGELFF,TGTGCCAGCAGCTTGGCGGCAGGGGCTCCCGGGGAGCTGTTTTTT
.,TRBJ1-2,TRBV5-1,.,CASSLAPGNYGYTF,TGCGCCAGCAGCTTGGCTCCGGGTAACTATGGCTACACCTTC
.,TRBJ2-1,TRBV28,.,CASIPGGRNEQFF,TGTGCCAGCATCCCAGGGGGGAGAAATGAGCAGTTCTTC
.,TRBJ2-7,TRBV11-2,.,CASSFRLGSHEQYF,TGTGCCAGCAGCTTCCGACTAGGGTCCCACGAGCAGTACTTC
.,TRBJ2-7,TRBV29-1,.,CSIRTAEGQYF,TGCAGCATTAGGACAGCCGAGGGGCAGTACTTC
.,TRBJ1-5,TRBV7-2,.,CASSLSSGAINQPQHF,TGTGCCAGCAGCTTAAGCTCAGGGGCGATCAATCAGCCCCAGCATTTT
TRBD1,TRBJ2-7,TRBV11-2,many,CASSLNRGQYEQYF,TGTGCCAGCAGCTTAAACAGGGGGCAATACGAGCAGTACTTC
TRBD1,TRBJ2-2,TRBV18,.,CASSPGTGGTGELFF,TGTGCCAGCTCACCCGGGACAGGGGGCACCGGGGAGCTGTTTTTT
TRBD2,TRBJ2-3,TRBV6-5,.,CASSLAGGSADTQYF,TGTGCCAGCAGTCTAGCGGGAGGGAGCGCAGATACGCAGTATTTT
.,TRBJ1-2,TRBV25-1,.,CASSARPLVGRHGYTF,TGTGCCAGCAGTGCCCGCCCGCTAGTCGGAAGGCATGGCTACACCTTC
.,TRBJ2-7,TRBV7-2,.,CASSLPGLSYEQYF,TGTGCCAGCAGCCTCCCGGGACTTTCCTACGAGCAGTACTTC
TRBD1,TRBJ2-2,TRBV18,.,CASSPGQTTGELFF,TGTGCCAGCTCACCGGGACAGACCACCGGGGAGCTGTTTTTT
.,TRBJ1-1,TRBV5-8,.,CASRSSSLNTEAFF,TGTGCCAGCAGGTCCTCAAGCCTGAACACTGAAGCTTTCTTT
.,TRBJ1-2,TRBV25-1,.,CASSDVGGVYGYTF,TGTGCCAGCAGTGACGTCGGGGGGGTCTATGGCTACACCTTC
.,TRBJ1-4,TRBV5-1,.,CASSGGTATNEKLFF,TGCGCCAGCTCGGGAGGGACGGCAACTAATGAAAAACTGTTTTTT